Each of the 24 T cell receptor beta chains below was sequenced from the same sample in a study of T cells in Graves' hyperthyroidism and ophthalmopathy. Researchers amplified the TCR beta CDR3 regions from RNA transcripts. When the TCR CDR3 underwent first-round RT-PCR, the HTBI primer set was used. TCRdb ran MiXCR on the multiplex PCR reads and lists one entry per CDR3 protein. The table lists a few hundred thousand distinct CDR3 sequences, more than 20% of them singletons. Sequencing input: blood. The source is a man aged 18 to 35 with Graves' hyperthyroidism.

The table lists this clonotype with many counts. This chain's CDR3 is CGTGDPLQETQYF. Written as DNA, the CDR3 is TGTGGGACGGGGGACCCTCTCCAAGAGACCCAGTACTTC. The genes are TRBV6-1 and TRBJ2-5; possible D gene TRBD2, 6 bases. This CDR3 contains 13 residues. CDR1 MNHNS and CDR2 SASEGT come from the germline V gene.

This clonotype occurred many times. The CDR3 loop reads CASSPDSGGVTQYF. Written as DNA, the CDR3 is TGTGCCAGTAGTCCCGACTCGGGAGGAGTGACCCAGTACTTC. The rearrangement uses TRBV19 and TRBJ2-5; 7 nucleotides match TRBD2. V was clipped by 5 bases and J by 7 bases; unmatched bases: 10. The germline V gene encodes CDR1 LNHDA and CDR2 SQIVND (reference sequence). This CDR3 is 14 amino acids long. The full variable domain, completed using reference TRBV19 and TRBJ2-5, is DGGITQSPKYLFRKEGQNVTLSCEQNLNHDAMYWYRQDPGQGLRLIYYSQIVNDFQKGDIAEGYSVSREKKESFPLTVTSAQKNPTAFYLCASSPDSGGVTQYFGPGTRLLVL.

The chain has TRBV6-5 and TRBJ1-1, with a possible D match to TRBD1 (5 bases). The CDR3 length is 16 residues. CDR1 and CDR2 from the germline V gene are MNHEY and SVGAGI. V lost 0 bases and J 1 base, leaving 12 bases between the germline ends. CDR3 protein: CASSYSLGAGNTEAFF. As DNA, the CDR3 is TGTGCCAGCAGTTACTCTTTAGGGGCCGGGAACACTGAAGCTTTCTTT.

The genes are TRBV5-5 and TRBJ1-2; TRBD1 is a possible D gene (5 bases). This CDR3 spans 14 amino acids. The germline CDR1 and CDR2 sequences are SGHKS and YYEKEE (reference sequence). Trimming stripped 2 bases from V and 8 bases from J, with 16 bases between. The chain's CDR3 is CASSFFKGSGGYTF. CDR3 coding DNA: TGTGCCAGCAGCTTTTTTAAGGGGTCGGGAGGCTACACCTTC.

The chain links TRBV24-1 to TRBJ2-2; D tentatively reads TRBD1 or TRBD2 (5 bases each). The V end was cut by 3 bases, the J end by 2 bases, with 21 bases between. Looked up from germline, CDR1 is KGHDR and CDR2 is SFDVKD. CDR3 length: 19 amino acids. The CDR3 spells CATSDPGPLNPYNTGELFF. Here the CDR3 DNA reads TGTGCCACCAGTGATCCGGGACCCCTAAACCCGTACAACACCGGGGAGCTGTTTTTT.

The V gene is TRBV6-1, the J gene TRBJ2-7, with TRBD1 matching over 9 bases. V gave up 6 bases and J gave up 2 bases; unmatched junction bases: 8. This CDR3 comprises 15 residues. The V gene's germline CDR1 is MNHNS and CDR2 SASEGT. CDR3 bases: TGTGCCAGCAGGCGGACAGGGGCCTTACCCTACGAGCAGTACTTC. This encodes CASRRTGALPYEQYF.

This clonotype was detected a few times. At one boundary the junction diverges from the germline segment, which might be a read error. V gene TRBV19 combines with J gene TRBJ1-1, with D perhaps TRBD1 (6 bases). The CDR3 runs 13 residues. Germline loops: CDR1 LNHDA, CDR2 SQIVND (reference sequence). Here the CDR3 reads CVSSVTGNTEAFF. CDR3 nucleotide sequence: TGTGTCAGTAGTGTGACAGGTAACACTGAAGCTTTCTTT.

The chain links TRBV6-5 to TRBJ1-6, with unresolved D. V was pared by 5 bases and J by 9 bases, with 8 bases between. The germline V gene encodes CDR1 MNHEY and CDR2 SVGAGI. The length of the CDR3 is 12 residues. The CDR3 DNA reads TGTGCCAGCAGTCTACTGTCTTCACCCCTCCACTTT. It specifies CASSLLSSPLHF.

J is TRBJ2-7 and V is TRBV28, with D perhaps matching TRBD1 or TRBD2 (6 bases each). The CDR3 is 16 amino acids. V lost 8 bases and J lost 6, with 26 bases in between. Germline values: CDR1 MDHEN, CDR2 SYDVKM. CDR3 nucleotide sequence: TGTGCCAGCCGGCCCCCCCTTAGCGGTGGGGGCCGCGAGCAGTACTTC. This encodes CASRPPLSGGGREQYF.

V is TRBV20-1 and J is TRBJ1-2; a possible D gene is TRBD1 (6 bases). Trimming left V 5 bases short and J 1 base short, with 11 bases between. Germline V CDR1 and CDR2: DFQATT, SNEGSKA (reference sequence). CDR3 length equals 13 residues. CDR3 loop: CSAPGQNNYGYTF. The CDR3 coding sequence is TGCAGTGCTCCTGGACAGAATAACTATGGCTACACCTTC.

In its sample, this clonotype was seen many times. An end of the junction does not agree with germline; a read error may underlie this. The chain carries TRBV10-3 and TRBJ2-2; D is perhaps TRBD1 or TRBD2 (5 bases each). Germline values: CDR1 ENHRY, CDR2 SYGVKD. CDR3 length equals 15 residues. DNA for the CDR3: TGTGCCAGCAGTGAGTCGATGGGGGACACCGGGGAGCTGTTTTTT. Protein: CASSESMGDTGELFF.

CDR3 sequence (DNA): TGTGCCAGCAGTTTAGAGGTGACGGAGTACGACTATGGCTACACCTTC. Translated, it gives CASSLEVTEYDYGYTF. This rearrangement joins TRBV12-3 or TRBV12-4 to TRBJ1-2, with D unclear. The CDR3 length is 16 residues. Between the trimmed V and J ends, which lost 1 base and 3 bases, there was a span of 15 bases.

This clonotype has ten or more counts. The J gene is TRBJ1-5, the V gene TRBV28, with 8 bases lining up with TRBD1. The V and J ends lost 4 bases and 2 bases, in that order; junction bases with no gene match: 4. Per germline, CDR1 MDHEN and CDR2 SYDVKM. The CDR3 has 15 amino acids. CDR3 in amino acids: CASSSLTGGNQPQHF. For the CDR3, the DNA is TGTGCCAGCAGTTCCCTGACAGGGGGCAATCAGCCCCAGCATTTT.

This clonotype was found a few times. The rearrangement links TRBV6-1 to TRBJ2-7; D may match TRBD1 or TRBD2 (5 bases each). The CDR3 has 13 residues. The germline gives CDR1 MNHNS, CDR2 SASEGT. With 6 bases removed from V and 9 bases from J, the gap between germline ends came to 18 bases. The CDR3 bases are TGTGCCAGCAGCGAGACCGGGACCACGTCGCAGTACTTC. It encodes CASSETGTTSQYF.

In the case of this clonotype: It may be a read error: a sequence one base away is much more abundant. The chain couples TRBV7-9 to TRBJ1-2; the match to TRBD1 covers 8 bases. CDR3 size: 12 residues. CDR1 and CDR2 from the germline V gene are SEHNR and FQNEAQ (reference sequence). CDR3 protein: CASMDRENGYSF. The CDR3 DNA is TGTGCCAGCATGGACAGGGAAAATGGCTACAGCTTC.

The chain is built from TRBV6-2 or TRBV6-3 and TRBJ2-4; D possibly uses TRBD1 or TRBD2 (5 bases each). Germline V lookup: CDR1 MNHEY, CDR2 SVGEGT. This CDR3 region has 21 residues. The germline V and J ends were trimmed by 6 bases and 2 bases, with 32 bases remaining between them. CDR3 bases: TGTGCCAGCAGCCTCCGGGACCCACGGCGAGGCATCGTTAGAACCAAAAACATTCAGTACTTC. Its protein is CASSLRDPRRGIVRTKNIQYF.

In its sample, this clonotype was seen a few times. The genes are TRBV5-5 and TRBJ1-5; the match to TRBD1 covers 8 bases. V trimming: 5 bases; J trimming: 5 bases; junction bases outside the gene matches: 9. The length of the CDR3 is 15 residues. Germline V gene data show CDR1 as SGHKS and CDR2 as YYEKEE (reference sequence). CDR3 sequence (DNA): TGTGCCAGCAGACCGGACAGGGATGCTGATCAGCCCCAGCATTTT. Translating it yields CASRPDRDADQPQHF. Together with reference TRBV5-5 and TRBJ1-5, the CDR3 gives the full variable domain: DAGVTQSPTHLIKTRGQQVTLRCSPISGHKSVSWYQQVLGQGPQFIFQYYEKEERGRGNFPDRFSARQFPNYSSELNVNALLLGDSALYLCASRPDRDADQPQHFGDGTRLSIL.

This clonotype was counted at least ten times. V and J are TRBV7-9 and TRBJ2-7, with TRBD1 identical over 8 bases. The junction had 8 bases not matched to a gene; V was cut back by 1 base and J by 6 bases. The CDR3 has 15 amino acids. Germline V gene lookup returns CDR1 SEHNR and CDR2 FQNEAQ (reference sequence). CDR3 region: CASSLGGTGSSEQYF. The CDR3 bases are TGTGCCAGCAGCTTAGGAGGGACAGGAAGTTCCGAGCAGTACTTC.

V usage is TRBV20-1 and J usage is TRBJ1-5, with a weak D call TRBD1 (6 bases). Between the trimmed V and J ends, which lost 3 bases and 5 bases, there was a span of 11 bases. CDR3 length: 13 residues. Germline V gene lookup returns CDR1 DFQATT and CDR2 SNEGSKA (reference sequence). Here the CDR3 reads CSASGTTYQPQHF. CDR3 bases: TGCAGTGCTAGTGGGACAACTTATCAGCCCCAGCATTTT.

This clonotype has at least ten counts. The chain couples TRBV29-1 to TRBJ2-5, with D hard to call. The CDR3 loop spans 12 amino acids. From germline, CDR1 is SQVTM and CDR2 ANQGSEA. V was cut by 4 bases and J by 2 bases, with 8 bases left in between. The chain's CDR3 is CSVGHIQETQYF. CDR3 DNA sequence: TGCAGCGTTGGGCACATACAAGAGACCCAGTACTTC.

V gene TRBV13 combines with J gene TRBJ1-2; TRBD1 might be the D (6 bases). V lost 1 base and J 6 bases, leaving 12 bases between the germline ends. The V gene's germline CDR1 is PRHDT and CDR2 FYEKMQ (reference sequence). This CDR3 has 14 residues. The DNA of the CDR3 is TGTGCCAGCAGCTTAGCGAGGGGGGTGCATGGCTACACCTTC. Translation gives CASSLARGVHGYTF.

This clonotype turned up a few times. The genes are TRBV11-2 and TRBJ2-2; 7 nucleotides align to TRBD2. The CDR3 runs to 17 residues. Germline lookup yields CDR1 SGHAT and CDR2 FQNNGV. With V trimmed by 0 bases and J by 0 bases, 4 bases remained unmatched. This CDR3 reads CASSLDSGTTNTGELFF. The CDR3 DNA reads TGTGCCAGCAGCTTAGACTCCGGGACTACGAACACCGGGGAGCTGTTTTTT.

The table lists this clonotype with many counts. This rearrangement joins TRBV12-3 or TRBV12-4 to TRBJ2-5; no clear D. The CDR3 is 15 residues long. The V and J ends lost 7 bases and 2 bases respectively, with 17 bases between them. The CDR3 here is CASTFGSERQETQYF. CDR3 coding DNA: TGTGCCAGCACTTTTGGATCCGAGAGACAAGAGACCCAGTACTTC.

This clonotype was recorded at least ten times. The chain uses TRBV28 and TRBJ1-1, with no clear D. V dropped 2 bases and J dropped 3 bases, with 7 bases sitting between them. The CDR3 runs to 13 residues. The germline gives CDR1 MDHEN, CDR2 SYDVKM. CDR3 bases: TGTGCCAGCAGTTTAGGCGAGCACACTGAAGCTTTCTTT. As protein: CASSLGEHTEAFF.